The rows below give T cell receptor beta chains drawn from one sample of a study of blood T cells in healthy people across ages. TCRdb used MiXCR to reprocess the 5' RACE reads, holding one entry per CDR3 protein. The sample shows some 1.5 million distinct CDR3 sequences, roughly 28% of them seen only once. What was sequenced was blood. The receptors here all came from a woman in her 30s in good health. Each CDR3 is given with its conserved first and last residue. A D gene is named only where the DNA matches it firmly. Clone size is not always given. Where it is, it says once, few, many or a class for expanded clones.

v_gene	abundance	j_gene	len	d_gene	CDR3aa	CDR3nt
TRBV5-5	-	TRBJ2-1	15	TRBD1	CASSLGQGDGYEQFF	TGCGCCAGCAGCCTGGGACAGGGCGACGGCTATGAGCAGTTCTTC
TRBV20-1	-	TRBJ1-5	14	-	CSASTGYSNQPQHF	TGCAGTGCGTCGACGGGGTATAGCAATCAGCCCCAGCATTTT
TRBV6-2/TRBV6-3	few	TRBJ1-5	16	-	CASSYSYSGTNQPQHF	TGTGCCAGCAGTTACTCCTATTCCGGGACAAATCAGCCCCAGCATTTT
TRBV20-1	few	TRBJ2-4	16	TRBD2	CSARDPRGAGGNIQYF	TGCAGTGCTAGAGACCCACGCGGAGCGGGAGGTAACATTCAGTACTTC
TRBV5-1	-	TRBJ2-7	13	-	CASRQPIAREQYF	TGCGCCAGTCGGCAGCCCATAGCAAGGGAGCAGTACTTC
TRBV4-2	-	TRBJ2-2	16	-	CASTSAEGLNTGELFF	TGTGCCAGCACTTCGGCGGAGGGTTTGAACACCGGGGAGCTGTTTTTT
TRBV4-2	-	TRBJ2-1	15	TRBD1	CASSRGDRRYNEQFF	TGTGCCAGCAGCCGAGGGGACAGGCGATACAATGAGCAGTTCTTC
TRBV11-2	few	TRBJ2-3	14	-	CVSSLDPSTDTQYF	TGTGTCAGCAGCTTGGATCCTAGCACAGATACGCAGTATTTT
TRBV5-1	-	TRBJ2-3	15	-	CASSLARGATDTQYF	TGCGCCAGCAGCTTGGCCAGGGGCGCCACAGATACGCAGTATTTT
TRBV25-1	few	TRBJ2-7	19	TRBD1	CANSERPGQGKRSSYEQYF	TGTGCCAACAGTGAAAGGCCGGGACAGGGTAAAAGGAGCTCCTACGAGCAGTACTTC
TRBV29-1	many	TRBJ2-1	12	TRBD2	CSVTTSGGLQFF	TGCAGCGTCACGACTAGCGGGGGGCTACAGTTCTTC
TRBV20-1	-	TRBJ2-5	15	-	CSTRDLEVAAETQYF	TGCAGTACTAGAGATTTAGAGGTGGCGGCGGAGACCCAGTACTTC
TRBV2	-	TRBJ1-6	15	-	CASSEEGTSNSPLHF	TGTGCCAGCAGTGAAGAGGGGACGAGTAATTCACCCCTCCACTTT
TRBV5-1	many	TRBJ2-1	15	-	CASSLIPFSGNEQFF	TGCGCCAGCAGCCTGATTCCCTTTAGCGGCAATGAGCAGTTCTTC
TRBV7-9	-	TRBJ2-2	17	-	CASSLARLGLIPGELFF	TGTGCCAGCAGCTTAGCTCGACTCGGCCTTATCCCCGGGGAGCTGTTTTTT
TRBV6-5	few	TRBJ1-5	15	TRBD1	CASSLTGGRYQPQHF	TGTGCCAGCAGTTTGACAGGGGGTCGGTATCAGCCCCAGCATTTT
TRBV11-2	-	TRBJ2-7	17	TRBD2	CASSLVIGGRGSNEQYF	TGTGCCAGCAGCTTAGTTATAGGCGGGAGGGGTTCTAATGAGCAGTACTTC
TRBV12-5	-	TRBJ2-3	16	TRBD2	CASGSPAGVGTDTQYF	TGTGCTAGTGGCTCCCCGGCGGGAGTGGGCACAGATACGCAGTATTTT
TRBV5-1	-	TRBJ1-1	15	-	CASSGDAGSYTEAFF	TGCGCCAGCAGCGGGGATGCGGGGTCGTACACTGAAGCTTTCTTT
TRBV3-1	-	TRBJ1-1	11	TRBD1	CASTQGGIAFF	TGTGCCAGCACCCAAGGGGGCATAGCTTTCTTT
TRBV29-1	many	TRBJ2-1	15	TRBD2	CSVGDLAGSGNEQFF	TGCAGCGTTGGTGATCTAGCGGGGTCAGGGAATGAGCAGTTCTTC
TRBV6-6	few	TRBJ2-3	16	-	CASSRSTVGSTDTQYF	TGTGCCAGCAGCCGCTCGACCGTAGGGAGCACAGATACGCAGTATTTT
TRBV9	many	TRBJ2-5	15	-	CASSVGGRYQETQYF	TGTGCCAGCAGCGTAGGGGGGAGGTACCAAGAGACCCAGTACTTC
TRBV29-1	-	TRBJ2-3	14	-	CSVHRGASGDTQYF	TGCAGCGTACACCGGGGGGCCAGTGGAGATACGCAGTATTTT
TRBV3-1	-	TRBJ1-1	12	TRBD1	CASSHGQGKAFF	TGTGCCAGCAGCCACGGACAGGGAAAGGCTTTCTTT
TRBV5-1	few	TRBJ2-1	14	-	CASRFEGAAYEQFF	TGCGCCAGCAGGTTTGAAGGGGCCGCCTACGAGCAGTTCTTC
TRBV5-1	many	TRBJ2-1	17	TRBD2	CASSWYSGGGTYNEQFF	TGCGCCAGCAGCTGGTACAGCGGGGGCGGCACCTACAATGAGCAGTTCTTC